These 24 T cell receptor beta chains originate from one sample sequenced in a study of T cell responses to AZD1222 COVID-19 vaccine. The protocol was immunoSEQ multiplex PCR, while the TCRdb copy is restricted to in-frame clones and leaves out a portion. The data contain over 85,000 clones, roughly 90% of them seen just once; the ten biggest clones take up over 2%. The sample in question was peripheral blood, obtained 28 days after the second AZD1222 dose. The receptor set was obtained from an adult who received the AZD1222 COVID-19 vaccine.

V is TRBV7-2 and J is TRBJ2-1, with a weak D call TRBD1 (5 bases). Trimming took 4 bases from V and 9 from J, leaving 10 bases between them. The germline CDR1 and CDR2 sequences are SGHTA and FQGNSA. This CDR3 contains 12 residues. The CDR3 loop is CASSSSTGEQFF. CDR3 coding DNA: TGTGCCAGCAGCTCAAGTACAGGTGAGCAGTTCTTC.

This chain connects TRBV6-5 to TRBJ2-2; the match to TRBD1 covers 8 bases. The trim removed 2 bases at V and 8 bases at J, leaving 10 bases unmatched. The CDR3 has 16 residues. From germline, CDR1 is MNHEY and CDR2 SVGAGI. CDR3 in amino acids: CASSYGGTGLWGELFF. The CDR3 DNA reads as TGTGCCAGCAGTTACGGCGGGACAGGTCTGTGGGGGGAGCTGTTTTTT.

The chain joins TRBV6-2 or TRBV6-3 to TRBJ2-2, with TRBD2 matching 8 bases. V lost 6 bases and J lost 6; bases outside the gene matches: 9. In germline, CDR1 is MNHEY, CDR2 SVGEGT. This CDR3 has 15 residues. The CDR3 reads CASSLRLAMAGELFF. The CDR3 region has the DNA TGTGCCAGCAGCTTAAGACTAGCGATGGCCGGGGAGCTGTTTTTT.

CDR3 loop: CASSPRQGGTQKLFF. The CDR3 DNA sequence: TGTGCCAGCTCACCCCGACAGGGGGGAACCCAAAAACTGTTTTTT. The rearrangement uses TRBV18 and TRBJ1-4; 9 positions match TRBD1. CDR3 length: 15 amino acids. Germline V gene sequence: CDR1 KGHSH, CDR2 LQKENI. V gave up 3 bases and J gave up 9 bases; unmatched junction bases: 8.

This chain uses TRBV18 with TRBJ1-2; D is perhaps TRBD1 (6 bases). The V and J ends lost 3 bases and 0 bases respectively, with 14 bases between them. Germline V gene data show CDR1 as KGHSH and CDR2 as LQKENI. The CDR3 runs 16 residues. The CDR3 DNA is TGTGCCAGCTCACCGCCGGGGACACAAACTAACTATGGCTACACCTTC. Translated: CASSPPGTQTNYGYTF.

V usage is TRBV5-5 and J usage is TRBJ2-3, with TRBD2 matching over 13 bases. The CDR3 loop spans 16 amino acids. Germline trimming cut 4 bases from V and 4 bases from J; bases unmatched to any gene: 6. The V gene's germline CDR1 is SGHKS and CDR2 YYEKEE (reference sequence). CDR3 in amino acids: CASSPTSGGRSDTQYF. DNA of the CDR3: TGTGCCAGCAGCCCGACTAGCGGGGGGAGGTCAGATACGCAGTATTTT. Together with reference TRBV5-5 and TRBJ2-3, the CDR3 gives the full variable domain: DAGVTQSPTHLIKTRGQQVTLRCSPISGHKSVSWYQQVLGQGPQFIFQYYEKEERGRGNFPDRFSARQFPNYSSELNVNALLLGDSALYLCASSPTSGGRSDTQYFGPGTRLTVL.

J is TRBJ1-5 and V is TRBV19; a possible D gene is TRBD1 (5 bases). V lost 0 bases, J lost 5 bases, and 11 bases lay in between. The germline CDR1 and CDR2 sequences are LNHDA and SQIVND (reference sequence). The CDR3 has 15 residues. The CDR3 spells CASSIDRWGDQPQHF. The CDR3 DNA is TGTGCCAGTAGTATAGATCGTTGGGGGGATCAGCCCCAGCATTTT.

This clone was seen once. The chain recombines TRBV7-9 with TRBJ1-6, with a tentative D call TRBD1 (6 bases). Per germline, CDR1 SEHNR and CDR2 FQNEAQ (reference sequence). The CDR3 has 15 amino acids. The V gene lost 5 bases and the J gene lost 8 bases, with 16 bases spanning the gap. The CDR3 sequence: CASSGGARGDSPLHF. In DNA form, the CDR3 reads TGTGCCAGCAGCGGGGGGGCTCGCGGGGATTCACCCCTCCACTTT.

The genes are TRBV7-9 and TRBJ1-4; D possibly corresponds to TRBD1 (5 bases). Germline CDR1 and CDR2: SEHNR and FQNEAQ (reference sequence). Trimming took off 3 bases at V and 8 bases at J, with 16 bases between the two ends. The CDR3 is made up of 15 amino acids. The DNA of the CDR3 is TGTGCCAGCAGCTTTACGGGGCATATAGGGGAAAAACTGTTTTTT. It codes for CASSFTGHIGEKLFF.

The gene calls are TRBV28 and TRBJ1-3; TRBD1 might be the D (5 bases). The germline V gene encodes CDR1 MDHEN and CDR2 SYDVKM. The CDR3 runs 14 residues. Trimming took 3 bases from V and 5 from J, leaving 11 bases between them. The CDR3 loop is CASSFLEGRNTIYF. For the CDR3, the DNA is TGTGCCAGCAGTTTCCTAGAGGGGCGAAACACCATATATTTT.

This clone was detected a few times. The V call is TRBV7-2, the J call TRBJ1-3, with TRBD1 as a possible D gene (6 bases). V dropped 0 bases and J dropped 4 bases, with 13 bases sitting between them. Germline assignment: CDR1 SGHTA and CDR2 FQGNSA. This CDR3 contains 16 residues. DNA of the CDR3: TGTGCCAGCAGCTTAGCAGTTCAGGGGTCGGGAAACACCATATATTTT. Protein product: CASSLAVQGSGNTIYF.

CDR3 nucleotide sequence: TGTGCCAGCAGCTTGGGGGGTCGGGGGCACGCCGAAAAACTGTTTTTT. It encodes CASSLGGRGHAEKLFF. This chain joins TRBV5-5 and TRBJ1-4; TRBD1 might be the D (6 bases). Per the germline V gene, CDR1 is SGHKS and CDR2 is YYEKEE (reference sequence). This CDR3 has 16 amino acids. Trimming shortened V by 0 bases and J by 8 bases, and 17 bases separated the two germline ends.

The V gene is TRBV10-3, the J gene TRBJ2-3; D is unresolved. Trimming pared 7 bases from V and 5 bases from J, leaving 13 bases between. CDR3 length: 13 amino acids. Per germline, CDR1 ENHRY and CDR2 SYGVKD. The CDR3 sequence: CAIKEVTGDTQYF. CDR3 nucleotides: TGTGCCATCAAAGAAGTGACGGGAGATACGCAGTATTTT.

The DNA for the CDR3 is TGTGCCAGCACCAAACCCGGCAGGGATGATGGCTACACCTTC. Its translation: CASTKPGRDDGYTF. The chain has TRBV7-9 and TRBJ1-2; D perhaps matches TRBD1 (5 bases). Trimming took 7 bases from V and 6 from J, leaving 18 bases between them. The CDR3 runs 14 residues. In germline, CDR1 is SEHNR, CDR2 FQNEAQ (reference sequence).

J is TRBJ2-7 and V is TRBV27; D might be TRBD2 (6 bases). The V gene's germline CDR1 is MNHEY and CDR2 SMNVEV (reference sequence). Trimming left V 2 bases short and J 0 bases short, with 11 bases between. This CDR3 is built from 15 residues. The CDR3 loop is CASSLGGASSYEQYF. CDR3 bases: TGTGCCAGCAGTTTAGGCGGGGCGAGCTCCTACGAGCAGTACTTC.

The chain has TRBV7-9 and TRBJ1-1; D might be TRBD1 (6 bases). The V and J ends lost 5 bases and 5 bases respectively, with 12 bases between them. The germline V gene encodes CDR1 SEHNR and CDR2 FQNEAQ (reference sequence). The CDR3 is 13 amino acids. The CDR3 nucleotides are TGTGCCAGCAGCGGTCTCAGGGGTACTGAAGCTTTCTTT. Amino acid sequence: CASSGLRGTEAFF.

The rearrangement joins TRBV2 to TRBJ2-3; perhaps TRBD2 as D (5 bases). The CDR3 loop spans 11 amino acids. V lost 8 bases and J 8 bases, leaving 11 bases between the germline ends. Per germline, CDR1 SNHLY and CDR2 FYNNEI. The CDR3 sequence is CASSPEGTQYF. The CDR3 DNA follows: TGTGCCAGCTCCCCTGAGGGTACGCAGTATTTT.

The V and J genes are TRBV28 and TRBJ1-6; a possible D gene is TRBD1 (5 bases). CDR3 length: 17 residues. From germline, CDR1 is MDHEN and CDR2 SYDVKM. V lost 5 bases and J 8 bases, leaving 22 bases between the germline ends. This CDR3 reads CASSPPQGERFDSPLHF. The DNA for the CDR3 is TGTGCCAGCAGTCCTCCTCAGGGAGAGAGGTTTGATTCACCCCTCCACTTT.

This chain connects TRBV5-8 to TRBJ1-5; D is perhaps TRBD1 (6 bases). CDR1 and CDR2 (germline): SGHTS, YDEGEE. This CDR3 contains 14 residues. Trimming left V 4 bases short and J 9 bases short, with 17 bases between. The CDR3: CASSPTGSRGPQHF. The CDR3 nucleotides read TGTGCCAGCAGCCCGACAGGCTCAAGGGGGCCCCAGCATTTT.

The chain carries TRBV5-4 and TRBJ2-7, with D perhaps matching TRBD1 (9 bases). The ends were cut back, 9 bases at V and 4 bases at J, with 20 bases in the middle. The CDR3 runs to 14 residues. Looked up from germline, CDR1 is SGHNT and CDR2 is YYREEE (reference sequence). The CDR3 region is CATRGGDRAYEQYF. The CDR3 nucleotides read TGTGCCACCCGGGGGGGGGACAGGGCTTACGAGCAGTACTTC.

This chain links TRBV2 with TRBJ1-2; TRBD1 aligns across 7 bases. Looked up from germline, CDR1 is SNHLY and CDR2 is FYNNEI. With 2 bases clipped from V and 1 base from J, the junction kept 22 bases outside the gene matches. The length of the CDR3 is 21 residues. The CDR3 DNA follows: TGTGCCAGCAGTGAAAATCGGCCAGGGGGATCGGCTAGACCCAATAACTATGGCTACACCTTC. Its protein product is CASSENRPGGSARPNNYGYTF.

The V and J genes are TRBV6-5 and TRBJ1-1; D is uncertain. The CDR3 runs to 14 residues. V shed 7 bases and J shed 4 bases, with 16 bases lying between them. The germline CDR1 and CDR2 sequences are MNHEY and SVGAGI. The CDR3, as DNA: TGTGCCAGCACCTTGACACACACCGGCACTGAAGCTTTCTTT. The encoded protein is CASTLTHTGTEAFF.

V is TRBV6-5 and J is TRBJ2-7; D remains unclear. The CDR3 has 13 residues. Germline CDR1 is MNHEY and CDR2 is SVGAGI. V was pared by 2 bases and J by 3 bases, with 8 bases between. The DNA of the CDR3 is TGTGCCAGCAGTTACGGGCCGATCTACGAGCAGTACTTC. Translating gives CASSYGPIYEQYF.

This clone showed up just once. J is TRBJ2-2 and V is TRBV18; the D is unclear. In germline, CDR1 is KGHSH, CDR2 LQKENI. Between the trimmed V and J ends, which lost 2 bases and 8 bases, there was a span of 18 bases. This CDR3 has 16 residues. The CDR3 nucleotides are TGTGCCAGCTCACCAGGGCCATTTCTGGGCATTGGGGAGCTGTTTTTT. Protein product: CASSPGPFLGIGELFF.